This T cell receptor (beta chain) appears in the sequencing data of a study of T cell responses to AZD1222 COVID-19 vaccine. Trimming removed 4 bases at V and 5 bases at J, with 18 bases between. The CDR3 is 16 residues long. Germline V gives CDR1 SGHDN, CDR2 FVKESK. This clone has a single count. Data came from immunoSEQ multiplex PCR; TCRdb stores just in-frame clones and leaves some out. There are 95,000 to 150,000 clones in the sample; roughly nine tenths occur only once, and 3.1% lies in the top ten. V and J are TRBV14 and TRBJ2-1, with unresolved D. The sample here was peripheral blood, taken on day 0 of AZD1222 vaccination. This TCR was sampled from an adult in good health. This CDR3 reads CASSPRLRQADNEQFF. CDR3 sequence (DNA): TGTGCCAGCAGCCCACGGCTCCGGCAGGCGGACAATGAGCAGTTCTTC.